Listed below are T cell receptor beta chains from one sample, sequenced in a study of T-cell reconstitution after alpha-beta-depleted transplantation in children. TCRdb ran MiXCR on the PCR reads and lists one entry per CDR3 protein. The sample includes 780,000 or so distinct CDR3 sequences, around 17% of them seen just once. The sequencing used PBMCs, mostly from graft donor cells, collected 360 days after TCRalphabeta/CD19-depleted stem cell transplant. All receptors come from a male patient younger than 18 who had a stem cell transplant for acute lymphoblastic leukemia, so the T cells may come from the graft donor. Each CDR3 is given with its conserved first and last residue. A D gene is named only where the DNA matches it firmly. Not all rows give a size; the values are once, few, many and, for expanded clones, a class.

V gene,D gene,J gene,clone size,CDR3 DNA,CDR3 protein
TRBV18,-,TRBJ2-7,few,TGTGCCAGCTCACCAGGGTTGCTCGAGCAGTACTTC,CASSPGLLEQYF
TRBV20-1,-,TRBJ2-3,-,TGCAGTGGCAGGACGGCCTCGTGGGATACGCAGTATTTT,CSGRTASWDTQYF
TRBV20-1,-,TRBJ2-7,-,TGCAGTGCTCCGTACGGGGGAACAGGGATCCACGAGCAGTACTTC,CSAPYGGTGIHEQYF
TRBV7-2,TRBD1,TRBJ1-3,few,TGTGCCAGCAACAAAATCAGGGGGCTTGGAAACACCATATATTTT,CASNKIRGLGNTIYF
TRBV24-1,-,TRBJ1-1,-,TGTGCCACCAGTGACAGTATGAACACTGAAGCTTTCTTT,CATSDSMNTEAFF
TRBV7-8,-,TRBJ2-5,many,TGTGCCAGCAGCAGCTCAGGGGTCGAGACCCAGTACTTC,CASSSSGVETQYF
TRBV5-1,-,TRBJ2-7,few,TGCGCCAGCAGCTCGTACGGGAGAGCGACCTACGAGCAGTACTTC,CASSSYGRATYEQYF
TRBV10-3,-,TRBJ2-3,-,TGTGCCATCGGCACAGATACGCAGTATTTT,CAIGTDTQYF
TRBV24-1,-,TRBJ2-3,-,TGTGCCACCAGTGTCCCAGGGTGGGGCACAGATACGCAGTATTTT,CATSVPGWGTDTQYF
TRBV5-1,TRBD2,TRBJ2-3,many,TGCGCCAGCAGCTTCGGGACTAGCGGGAGGTATGCAGATACGCAGTATTTT,CASSFGTSGRYADTQYF
TRBV12-3/TRBV12-4,TRBD1,TRBJ2-6,-,TGTGCCAGCAGTCCGCCCGGGACAGCGAACTCTGGGGCCAACGTCCTGACTTTC,CASSPPGTANSGANVLTF
TRBV15,TRBD1,TRBJ2-5,-,TGTGCCACCAGCCGTGAAAGGGGGCCGGGAGAGACCCAGTACTTC,CATSRERGPGETQYF
TRBV18,-,TRBJ2-2,few,TGTGCCAGCTCACCTCGAGGGGCGGACACCGGGGAGCTGTTTTTT,CASSPRGADTGELFF
TRBV29-1,TRBD2,TRBJ2-5,few,TGCAGCGTTGTGGGAGGGACCCAAGAGACCCAGTACTTC,CSVVGGTQETQYF
TRBV5-1,TRBD1,TRBJ2-7,-,TGCGCCAGCAGCCTATCCGGACAGGGGGTCGTGACCTACGAGCAGTACTTC,CASSLSGQGVVTYEQYF
TRBV7-7,TRBD1,TRBJ2-7,few,TGTGCCAGCCGATGGGGCAGACAGGGTGCATCCTACGAGCAGTACTTC,CASRWGRQGASYEQYF
TRBV5-1,-,TRBJ2-1,-,TGCGCCAGCAGCTTGGCCGGGACTGGGTTCAATGAGCAGTTCTTC,CASSLAGTGFNEQFF